Given below is one T cell receptor beta chain in context. Its matching antigen is unknown. A much larger clone lies a single base off, so this may be a read error. It was with a sample-barcoded 5' primer and a J-beta primer mix that a second PCR of about 6 to 11 cycles was run. One entry per CDR3 protein results from TCRdb running MiXCR on the 5' RACE reads. Of more than 800,000 distinct CDR3 sequences in the sample, about 30% were seen once. This sample was taken from a study of blood T cells in healthy people across ages. Germline V gene data show CDR1 as SGHDN and CDR2 as FVKESK. The CDR3 is 14 amino acids. Germline trimming cut 2 bases from V and 10 bases from J; bases unmatched to any gene: 10. Points from the study as a whole: The study could not conclusively compare naive and antigen-experienced cells, given its unsorted PBMCs.

Source material: blood. This TCR was sampled from a woman aged 80 or over in good health. The chain employs TRBV14 and TRBJ2-7; 8 bases map to TRBD2. The CDR3 sequence is CASSQWRGEEAQYF. The CDR3, as DNA: TGTGCCAGCAGCCAATGGCGGGGGGAAGAGGCCCAGTACTTC.